A selection of T cell receptor beta chains follows, all from one sample in a study of blood T cell repertoires in COVID-19. Sequencing was performed with immunoSEQ multiplex PCR; in TCRdb, only in-frame clones are kept and a portion is missing. The sample includes roughly 160,000 clones, approximately 82% seen only once; the top ten take approximately 19%. The sample consisted of peripheral blood. The receptors come from a woman between 70 and 85 years old who had recovered from COVID-19. Both conserved end residues are part of each CDR3. The order of the fields is V gene, clone size, CDR3 protein. Expanded clones get a size class; other rows say once, few or many, or leave the size out.

v_gene: TRBV7-8
abundance: .
CDR3aa: CASSLGLFGGGTEAFF

v_gene: TRBV4-3
abundance: .
CDR3aa: CASSRWGGGTYEQYF

v_gene: TRBV18
abundance: .
CDR3aa: CASSPRQGAWETQYF

v_gene: TRBV7-9
abundance: .
CDR3aa: CASSLGGGGEQYF

v_gene: TRBV6-7
abundance: .
CDR3aa: CASNPGGNLQETQYF

v_gene: TRBV7-2
abundance: .
CDR3aa: CASSQQGGNSPLHF

v_gene: TRBV28
abundance: .
CDR3aa: CASSLGGSSYNEQFF

v_gene: TRBV19
abundance: .
CDR3aa: CASSIPQGISQPQHF

v_gene: TRBV4-1
abundance: .
CDR3aa: CASSHQTGPGNEQFF

v_gene: TRBV6-5
abundance: once
CDR3aa: CASSPGEGGYTF

v_gene: TRBV10-2
abundance: .
CDR3aa: CASSGGGSLSPLHF

v_gene: TRBV5-1
abundance: .
CDR3aa: CASSLGGGGPGTQYF

v_gene: TRBV19
abundance: once
CDR3aa: CASTRGTGGINYGYTF

v_gene: TRBV21-1
abundance: .
CDR3aa: CASSKGYRRGYGYTF

v_gene: TRBV5-1
abundance: .
CDR3aa: CASSPSGLAGTDTQYF

v_gene: TRBV7-2
abundance: .
CDR3aa: CASSLGLVAADTQYF

v_gene: TRBV5-4
abundance: .
CDR3aa: CASSTRQGRVWEQYF

v_gene: TRBV3-1/TRBV3-2
abundance: .
CDR3aa: CASSHRGLTGNTIYF

v_gene: TRBV21-1
abundance: .
CDR3aa: CASSRLTGPHSNTEAFF

v_gene: TRBV27
abundance: .
CDR3aa: CASSLRSGANVLTF

v_gene: TRBV23-1
abundance: .
CDR3aa: CASRITGECGTEAFF

v_gene: TRBV9
abundance: .
CDR3aa: CASSVRGGTTYEQYF

v_gene: TRBV18
abundance: once
CDR3aa: CASSPPGQGTYGDGYTF

v_gene: TRBV29-1
abundance: .
CDR3aa: CSVESEGYGYTF

v_gene: TRBV3-1/TRBV3-2
abundance: .
CDR3aa: CATRALAGVETQYF

v_gene: TRBV3-1/TRBV3-2
abundance: many
CDR3aa: CASSHQLGLAGGPRNNGEQFF

v_gene: TRBV5-1
abundance: .
CDR3aa: CASSGGPTDTEAFF

v_gene: TRBV6-5
abundance: .
CDR3aa: CASSREWRREKLFF

v_gene: TRBV10-3
abundance: once
CDR3aa: CAISTDRGGNEQFF

v_gene: TRBV5-1
abundance: .
CDR3aa: CASSLGQGGGTEAFF

v_gene: TRBV5-1
abundance: .
CDR3aa: CASSSLAGGSNEQFF

v_gene: TRBV10-3
abundance: .
CDR3aa: CAISPGQALNTEAFF

v_gene: TRBV7-2
abundance: .
CDR3aa: CASSPRETVRGPQHF

v_gene: TRBV28
abundance: .
CDR3aa: CASSWAGQPQHF

v_gene: TRBV2
abundance: .
CDR3aa: CASIPTEDTEAFF

v_gene: TRBV6-6
abundance: .
CDR3aa: CASSYSRQMEPQHF